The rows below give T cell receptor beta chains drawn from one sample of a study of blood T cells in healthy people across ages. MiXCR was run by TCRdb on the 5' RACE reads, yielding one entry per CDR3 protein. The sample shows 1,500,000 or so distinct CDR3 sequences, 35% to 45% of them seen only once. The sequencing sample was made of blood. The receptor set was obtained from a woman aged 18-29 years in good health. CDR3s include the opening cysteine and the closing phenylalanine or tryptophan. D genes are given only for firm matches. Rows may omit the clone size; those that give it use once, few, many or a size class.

CDR3: CASSVLDSSDTQYF
DNA: TGTGCCAGCAGCGTCTTAGACAGTTCAGATACGCAGTATTTT
size: -
J: TRBJ2-3
V: TRBV9
D: -

CDR3: CASSPTVVLGYTF
DNA: TGTGCCAGCAGTCCGACGGTAGTCTTAGGCTACACCTTC
size: -
J: TRBJ1-2
V: TRBV12-3/TRBV12-4
D: -

CDR3: CASSEVSHIYGYTF
DNA: TGTGCCAGCAGCGAAGTGTCACATATCTATGGCTACACCTTC
size: few
J: TRBJ1-2
V: TRBV3-1
D: -

CDR3: CASTRGSDEQYF
DNA: TGTGCCAGCACCCGGGGGTCCGACGAGCAGTACTTC
size: -
J: TRBJ2-7
V: TRBV28
D: -

CDR3: CASSHGGREQFF
DNA: TGTGCCAGCAGCCACGGGGGGCGTGAGCAGTTCTTC
size: -
J: TRBJ2-1
V: TRBV6-2/TRBV6-3
D: -

CDR3: CSARDPRLRGRGTDTQYF
DNA: TGCAGTGCTAGAGATCCACGACTCAGGGGGCGCGGCACAGATACGCAGTATTTT
size: few
J: TRBJ2-3
V: TRBV20-1
D: TRBD1

CDR3: CSVDGVGRGSYGYTF
DNA: TGCAGCGTTGACGGGGTGGGCAGGGGTTCGTATGGCTACACCTTC
size: many
J: TRBJ1-2
V: TRBV29-1
D: -

CDR3: CASRLGYGIDSPLHF
DNA: TGTGCCAGCAGACTAGGGTATGGGATCGATTCACCCCTCCACTTT
size: -
J: TRBJ1-6
V: TRBV6-1
D: -

CDR3: CASAAASSTDTQYF
DNA: TGTGCCAGCGCCGCGGCTTCTAGCACAGATACGCAGTATTTT
size: -
J: TRBJ2-3
V: TRBV13
D: -

CDR3: CASSLIGADLYGYTF
DNA: TGTGCCAGCAGCCTCATAGGGGCAGACCTCTATGGCTACACCTTC
size: -
J: TRBJ1-2
V: TRBV7-9
D: -

CDR3: CASSLDSNQPQHF
DNA: TGTGCCAGCAGTTTAGATAGCAATCAGCCCCAGCATTTT
size: many
J: TRBJ1-5
V: TRBV5-1
D: -

CDR3: CASSQGRRNEQYF
DNA: TGTGCCAGCAGCCAAGGGCGACGCAATGAGCAGTACTTC
size: -
J: TRBJ2-4
V: TRBV3-1
D: -

CDR3: CASSARTAYNTEAFF
DNA: TGTGCCAGCAGTGCCCGGACCGCCTATAACACTGAAGCTTTCTTT
size: -
J: TRBJ1-1
V: TRBV12-3/TRBV12-4
D: -

CDR3: CSVRGRQAMGQYF
DNA: TGCAGCGTTCGAGGCAGGCAGGCCATGGGGCAGTACTTC
size: -
J: TRBJ2-7
V: TRBV29-1
D: -

CDR3: CASSLSLPQTGELFF
DNA: TGTGCCAGCAGCTTAAGTCTTCCTCAAACCGGGGAGCTGTTTTTT
size: few
J: TRBJ2-2
V: TRBV7-2
D: -

CDR3: CASSPPPGTSGIQETQYF
DNA: TGTGCCAGCAGCCCCCCCCCGGGGACTAGCGGGATACAAGAGACCCAGTACTTC
size: -
J: TRBJ2-5
V: TRBV7-2
D: TRBD2

CDR3: CASSAPHRGRETQYF
DNA: TGTGCCAGCAGTGCCCCTCACAGGGGGCGGGAGACCCAGTACTTC
size: -
J: TRBJ2-5
V: TRBV28
D: TRBD1

CDR3: CASSFEPGGIQETQYF
DNA: TGTGCCAGCAGCTTCGAGCCTGGGGGGATACAAGAGACCCAGTACTTC
size: few
J: TRBJ2-5
V: TRBV7-8
D: -

CDR3: CASSQSHPRGCNQPQHF
DNA: TGTGCCAGCAGCCAAAGCCACCCCAGGGGTTGCAATCAGCCCCAGCATTTT
size: few
J: TRBJ1-5
V: TRBV12-1
D: -

CDR3: CASGDPDSNTEAFF
DNA: TGTGCCAGCGGGGACCCGGACAGTAACACTGAAGCTTTCTTT
size: -
J: TRBJ1-1
V: TRBV7-2
D: -

CDR3: CASSLGDTPYTF
DNA: TGTGCCAGCAGTCTAGGGGACACCCCCTACACCTTC
size: few
J: TRBJ1-2
V: TRBV6-2/TRBV6-3
D: -

CDR3: CSAKESAYGYTF
DNA: TGCAGTGCTAAGGAATCGGCGTATGGCTACACCTTC
size: -
J: TRBJ1-2
V: TRBV20-1
D: -

CDR3: CASSFRGPSTDTQYF
DNA: TGTGCCAGCAGTTTCAGAGGGCCCAGCACAGATACGCAGTATTTT
size: few
J: TRBJ2-3
V: TRBV28
D: -

CDR3: CASSSGLAGGLEQFF
DNA: TGCGCCAGCAGCTCTGGACTAGCGGGGGGGCTTGAGCAGTTCTTC
size: few
J: TRBJ2-1
V: TRBV5-1
D: TRBD2

CDR3: CASREVTGGNGYTF
DNA: TGTGCCAGCAGGGAAGTTACAGGGGGCAATGGCTACACCTTC
size: -
J: TRBJ1-2
V: TRBV7-4
D: TRBD1

CDR3: CAWEAGANYGYTF
DNA: TGTGCCTGGGAGGCGGGGGCTAACTATGGCTACACCTTC
size: -
J: TRBJ1-2
V: TRBV30
D: -

CDR3: CASSSGRGLSEAFF
DNA: TGTGCCAGCAGCTCCGGCAGGGGGTTATCTGAAGCTTTCTTT
size: -
J: TRBJ1-1
V: TRBV7-9
D: TRBD1

CDR3: CSAPAREQYF
DNA: TGCAGTGCTCCCGCCCGCGAGCAGTACTTC
size: -
J: TRBJ2-7
V: TRBV20-1
D: -

CDR3: CASSLREGADTQYF
DNA: TGTGCCAGCAGTCTGCGGGAAGGTGCAGATACGCAGTATTTT
size: -
J: TRBJ2-3
V: TRBV27
D: -

CDR3: CASSFWGSGNEQFF
DNA: TGTGCCAGCAGCTTCTGGGGGAGTGGGAATGAGCAGTTCTTC
size: few
J: TRBJ2-1
V: TRBV7-2
D: -

CDR3: CSGATGSHSNQPQHF
DNA: TGCAGTGGGGCGACAGGGTCACATAGCAATCAGCCCCAGCATTTT
size: -
J: TRBJ1-5
V: TRBV20-1
D: TRBD1

CDR3: CASSQDSDSSYKQYF
DNA: TGCGCCAGCAGCCAAGACAGTGATAGCTCCTACAAGCAGTACTTC
size: -
J: TRBJ2-5
V: TRBV4-3
D: -

CDR3: CASSTFLAGEETQYF
DNA: TGCGCCAGCAGCACATTTCTAGCGGGAGAAGAGACCCAGTACTTC
size: few
J: TRBJ2-5
V: TRBV5-1
D: TRBD2

CDR3: CASSFGQGAYEQFF
DNA: TGTGCCAGCAGCTTTGGACAGGGCGCCTACGAGCAGTTCTTC
size: once
J: TRBJ2-1
V: TRBV7-2
D: TRBD1

CDR3: CAWSVPRFFYGYTF
DNA: TGTGCCTGGAGTGTCCCCCGCTTCTTCTATGGCTACACCTTC
size: once
J: TRBJ1-2
V: TRBV30
D: -

CDR3: CASSYYRGASYEQYF
DNA: TGTGCCAGCAGTTACTACCGGGGGGCCTCCTACGAGCAGTACTTC
size: -
J: TRBJ2-7
V: TRBV6-2/TRBV6-3
D: -

CDR3: CSPWGEPSGANVLTF
DNA: TGCAGTCCCTGGGGGGAACCCTCTGGGGCCAACGTCCTGACTTTC
size: -
J: TRBJ2-6
V: TRBV20-1
D: -

CDR3: CASTQADVPYGYTF
DNA: TGTGCCAGCACACAGGCGGACGTTCCATATGGCTACACCTTC
size: -
J: TRBJ1-2
V: TRBV12-3/TRBV12-4
D: -

CDR3: CASSQDQFSNQPQHF
DNA: TGCGCCAGCAGCCAAGATCAATTTAGCAATCAGCCCCAGCATTTT
size: -
J: TRBJ1-5
V: TRBV4-3
D: -

CDR3: CASSYALAGDYEQYF
DNA: TGTGCCAGCAGTTACGCCCTAGCGGGAGACTACGAGCAGTACTTC
size: few
J: TRBJ2-7
V: TRBV6-2/TRBV6-3
D: TRBD2

CDR3: CASSLPSTVDTF
DNA: TGCGCCAGCAGCTTACCCTCGACAGTCGACACCTTC
size: -
J: TRBJ1-2
V: TRBV7-9
D: -

CDR3: CASSLYLAGNEQYF
DNA: TGTGCCAGCAGTTTATATCTAGCGGGAAACGAGCAGTACTTC
size: -
J: TRBJ2-7
V: TRBV27
D: TRBD2

CDR3: CASSYSPGDGAQYF
DNA: TGTGCCAGCAGTTACTCTCCGGGGGATGGGGCCCAGTACTTC
size: -
J: TRBJ2-5
V: TRBV6-5
D: -

CDR3: CASSQSDYNSPLHF
DNA: TGTGCCAGCAGCCAGTCGGACTATAACTCACCCCTCCACTTT
size: few
J: TRBJ1-6
V: TRBV3-1
D: -

CDR3: CASSPVASGHSSYEQYF
DNA: TGTGCCAGCAGCCCGGTAGCGAGCGGCCACAGCTCCTACGAGCAGTACTTC
size: -
J: TRBJ2-7
V: TRBV12-3/TRBV12-4
D: -

CDR3: CASRALGAMVKNIQYF
DNA: TGTGCCAGCAGGGCCTTGGGAGCAATGGTCAAAAACATTCAGTACTTC
size: few
J: TRBJ2-4
V: TRBV2
D: -

CDR3: CAISESGANVLTF
DNA: TGTGCCATCAGTGAATCAGGGGCCAACGTCCTGACTTTC
size: many
J: TRBJ2-6
V: TRBV10-3
D: -

CDR3: CSVAKGYNEQYF
DNA: TGCAGCGTCGCCAAGGGGTACAATGAGCAGTACTTC
size: few
J: TRBJ2-7
V: TRBV29-1
D: -

CDR3: CASSPPLTETQYF
DNA: TGTGCCAGCAGCCCCCCTCTCACAGAGACCCAGTACTTC
size: -
J: TRBJ2-5
V: TRBV7-9
D: -

CDR3: CASLGQENTGELFF
DNA: TGTGCCAGCTTGGGACAAGAGAACACCGGGGAGCTGTTTTTT
size: -
J: TRBJ2-2
V: TRBV3-1
D: -

CDR3: CASSLGLGQGANIQYF
DNA: TGTGCCAGCAGCCTAGGATTGGGACAGGGGGCGAACATTCAGTACTTC
size: few
J: TRBJ2-4
V: TRBV7-9
D: TRBD1

CDR3: CASSQFANEQYF
DNA: TGTGCCAGCAGCCAATTTGCGAACGAGCAGTACTTC
size: -
J: TRBJ2-7
V: TRBV28
D: -

CDR3: CATSREPGQALNFYGYTF
DNA: TGTGCCACCAGCAGAGAGCCCGGACAGGCCCTAAACTTTTATGGCTACACCTTC
size: -
J: TRBJ1-2
V: TRBV15
D: TRBD1

CDR3: CASSVAGTGPWGYTF
DNA: TGTGCCAGCAGCGTAGCCGGGACAGGGCCGTGGGGCTACACCTTC
size: -
J: TRBJ1-2
V: TRBV9
D: TRBD1

CDR3: CASSQDRGTWGYTF
DNA: TGCGCCAGCAGCCAAGATCGGGGGACTTGGGGCTACACCTTC
size: few
J: TRBJ1-2
V: TRBV4-3
D: -